This is a list of T cell receptor beta chains from one sample in a study of T cells in Graves' hyperthyroidism and ophthalmopathy. Each CDR3 protein gets one entry after TCRdb re-called the multiplex PCR reads with MiXCR. The data hold around 540,000 distinct CDR3 sequences, with around 15% observed a single time. The sequenced sample was blood. The receptors shown here come from a woman aged 30 to 39 with Graves' ophthalmopathy. The CDR3 runs from the conserved cysteine through the conserved F or W. A D gene is named only where the DNA matches it firmly. Clone size, where shown, is once, few, many, or a class for clones that have expanded.

TRBV20-1	-	-	TRBJ2-3	CSASIHRSSTDTQYF	TGCAGTGCTAGTATTCATAGGTCCAGCACAGATACGCAGTATTTT
TRBV12-3/TRBV12-4	-	many	TRBJ2-7	CASSLDSSKDEQYF	TGTGCCAGCAGTCTGGATAGCTCAAAGGACGAGCAGTACTTC
TRBV29-1	TRBD2	-	TRBJ2-3	CSVVIGSGITGTQYF	TGCAGCGTTGTTATCGGTAGCGGGATCACAGGTACGCAGTATTTT
TRBV28	TRBD1	-	TRBJ2-6	CASSFSTQNRGMGANVLTF	TGTGCCAGCAGTTTTTCCACACAAAACAGGGGCATGGGGGCCAACGTCCTGACTTTC
TRBV5-5	-	-	TRBJ1-3	CASSLGRLSGNTIYF	TGTGCCAGCAGCTTGGGTAGGCTCTCTGGAAACACCATATATTTT
TRBV7-8	-	many	TRBJ2-7	CASSPRTYSYEQYF	TGTGCCAGCAGCCCGAGGACCTACAGCTACGAGCAGTACTTC
TRBV20-1	-	many	TRBJ2-5	CSARAEGAQETQYF	TGCAGTGCTAGGGCGGAGGGTGCCCAAGAGACCCAGTACTTC
TRBV6-2/TRBV6-3	-	-	TRBJ2-3	CASSYSMTTDTQYF	TGTGCCAGCAGTTACTCGATGACCACAGATACGCAGTATTTT
TRBV2	TRBD1	-	TRBJ1-6	CASSDTGGIGSPLHF	TGTGCCAGCAGTGACACAGGGGGAATAGGGTCACCCCTCCACTTT
TRBV28	-	once	TRBJ2-5	CASTPGAGRTQYF	TGTGCCAGCACTCCCGGTGCGGGGAGGACCCAGTACTTC
TRBV2	-	many	TRBJ2-5	CASSGSGTRGVTQYF	TGTGCCAGCAGTGGGTCCGGGACAAGGGGGGTGACCCAGTACTTC
TRBV19	TRBD2	many	TRBJ2-7	CASSIDRLAGDEQYF	TGTGCCAGTAGTATCGACAGGCTAGCGGGAGACGAGCAGTACTTC
TRBV6-1	TRBD1	-	TRBJ2-1	CASSYPTGTGFNEQFF	TGTGCCAGCAGTTACCCGACCGGGACAGGGTTCAATGAGCAGTTCTTC
TRBV30	-	few	TRBJ1-1	CAWSFGAFQMNTEAFF	TGTGCCTGGAGTTTTGGAGCTTTTCAAATGAACACTGAAGCTTTCTTT
TRBV2	-	many	TRBJ2-2	CASRTRDTGELFF	TGTGCCAGCAGGACCCGGGACACCGGGGAGCTGTTTTTT
TRBV30	-	few	TRBJ2-7	CAWSEAYEQYF	TGTGCCTGGAGTGAGGCCTACGAGCAGTACTTC
TRBV5-1	TRBD2	many	TRBJ2-1	CASSLGLAGSEQFF	TGCGCCAGCAGCCTCGGACTAGCGGGATCAGAGCAGTTCTTC
TRBV24-1	-	many	TRBJ2-3	CATSDLAGSTDTQYF	TGTGCCACCAGTGATTTGGCCGGTAGCACAGATACGCAGTATTTT
TRBV2	TRBD2	many	TRBJ2-5	CASSEMDGRGETQYF	TGTGCCAGCAGTGAAATGGACGGGAGGGGAGAGACCCAGTACTTC
TRBV19	TRBD2	once	TRBJ2-7	CASSLTSGSLSYEQCF	TGTGCCAGTAGTTTGACTAGCGGGAGTCTGTCCTACGAGCAGTGCTTC
TRBV7-8	-	-	TRBJ2-7	CASSLRAFSSYEQYF	TGTGCCAGCAGTTTGAGGGCTTTTTCCTCCTACGAGCAGTACTTC
TRBV20-1	-	-	TRBJ2-1	CSARDIGTYNEQFF	TGCAGTGCTAGAGATATCGGAACCTACAATGAGCAGTTCTTC
TRBV12-3/TRBV12-4	TRBD1	-	TRBJ1-3	CASNPTWGQGSGNTIYF	TGTGCCAGCAATCCCACTTGGGGACAGGGCTCGGGAAACACCATATATTTT
TRBV7-2	-	many	TRBJ1-4	CASSPATTDEKLFF	TGTGCCAGCAGCCCAGCAACGACGGATGAAAAACTGTTTTTT
TRBV5-6	TRBD2	many	TRBJ2-1	CASSLTSGKIVYYNEQFF	TGTGCCAGCAGCTTGACTAGCGGGAAAATTGTGTACTACAATGAGCAGTTCTTC
TRBV10-3	TRBD2	many	TRBJ2-3	CATHAAGGTDTQYF	TGTGCCACCCATGCGGCGGGAGGGACAGATACGCAGTATTTT
TRBV29-1	-	-	TRBJ1-2	CSVAGGSYGYTF	TGCAGCGTTGCGGGGGGGAGCTATGGCTACACCTTC
TRBV6-1	-	-	TRBJ2-1	CASSDTGRVRLEQFF	TGTGCCAGCAGTGATACGGGCCGAGTGCGGCTTGAGCAGTTCTTC
TRBV7-2	TRBD2	many	TRBJ2-1	CASRLAGVGNEQFF	TGTGCCAGCAGGCTAGCGGGAGTTGGCAATGAGCAGTTCTTC
TRBV7-3	-	few	TRBJ1-1	CASSLTAPRGLLNTEAFF	TGTGCCAGCAGCTTAACAGCTCCCAGAGGACTTCTGAACACTGAAGCTTTCTTT
TRBV28	-	many	TRBJ2-4	CASSLRGRGTKNIQYF	TGTGCCAGCAGCCTCAGGGGTAGGGGTACGAAAAACATTCAGTACTTC
TRBV2	TRBD1	many	TRBJ2-3	CGDREGSTDTQYF	TGTGGGGACAGGGAGGGGAGCACAGATACGCAGTATTTT
TRBV4-3	-	once	TRBJ1-2	CASSQEGDWNGYTF	TGCGCCAGCAGCCAAGAGGGGGACTGGAATGGCTACACCTTC
TRBV5-1	TRBD1	many	TRBJ2-1	CASSLRQGTYNEQFF	TGCGCCAGCAGCCTTCGACAGGGGACGTACAATGAGCAGTTCTTC
TRBV19	-	-	TRBJ1-2	CASSSGDTGSYGYTF	TGTGCCAGTAGTTCCGGTGACACTGGGAGCTATGGCTACACCTTC
TRBV7-2	-	once	TRBJ2-1	CASSHNGGRGNEQFF	TGTGCCAGCAGCCACAATGGGGGGCGCGGAAATGAGCAGTTCTTC
TRBV19	TRBD2	few	TRBJ2-3	CASGFTSGSTSTDTQYF	TGTGCCAGTGGCTTTACTAGCGGGAGTACTAGCACAGATACGCAGTATTTT
TRBV7-6	TRBD1	-	TRBJ2-7	CTSSWGQGYEQYF	TGTACCAGCAGCTGGGGACAGGGGTACGAGCAGTACTTC
TRBV20-1	TRBD2	few	TRBJ2-2	CSARDYYSGRNTGELFF	TGCAGTGCTAGAGATTATTATAGCGGGAGAAACACCGGGGAGCTGTTTTTT
TRBV18	-	many	TRBJ1-1	CASSPSVVGDTEAFF	TGTGCCAGCTCACCAAGTGTTGTGGGGGACACTGAAGCTTTCTTT
TRBV27	-	-	TRBJ2-7	CASSFPGLLTGEQYF	TGTGCCAGCAGTTTCCCGGGACTTTTAACGGGCGAGCAGTACTTC
TRBV5-4	TRBD2	-	TRBJ2-3	CASTAGVGTDTQYF	TGTGCCAGCACTGCGGGAGTGGGCACAGATACGCAGTATTTT
TRBV3-1	TRBD1	-	TRBJ1-2	CASSQMTGDPYGYTF	TGTGCCAGCAGCCAAATGACAGGGGACCCCTATGGCTACACCTTC
TRBV28	-	many	TRBJ1-1	CASSLWLMNTEAFF	TGTGCCAGCAGTTTATGGCTGATGAACACTGAAGCTTTCTTT
TRBV5-1	TRBD2	-	TRBJ2-5	CASSLGVSTSGLQETQYF	TGCGCCAGCAGCTTGGGGGTGTCGACTAGCGGGTTGCAAGAGACCCAGTACTTC
TRBV11-1	TRBD2	many	TRBJ2-7	CASSFGLAGIRRTYEQYF	TGTGCCAGCAGCTTCGGACTAGCGGGAATAAGACGAACCTACGAGCAGTACTTC
TRBV25-1	-	few	TRBJ1-6	CASTLGGWNSPLHF	TGTGCCAGCACCCTGGGGGGTTGGAATTCACCCCTCCACTTT
TRBV6-5	TRBD1	-	TRBJ2-1	CASSSYRGNEQFF	TGTGCCAGCAGTTCTTACAGGGGGAATGAGCAGTTCTTC
TRBV7-2	-	many	TRBJ2-7	CASSLEVSYEQYF	TGTGCCAGCAGCTTAGAGGTCAGCTACGAGCAGTACTTC
TRBV29-1	TRBD1	many	TRBJ1-1	CSALTPDRHTEAFF	TGCAGCGCCCTAACACCGGACAGGCACACTGAAGCTTTCTTT
TRBV7-9	TRBD2	few	TRBJ2-7	CASSGLAGGDSYEQYF	TGTGCCAGCAGCGGGCTAGCGGGAGGGGACTCCTACGAGCAGTACTTC
TRBV19	TRBD2	-	TRBJ2-1	CATGLGLAGEGEYNEQFF	TGTGCCACCGGTTTGGGGCTAGCGGGGGAGGGGGAATACAATGAGCAGTTCTTC
TRBV2	TRBD1	-	TRBJ2-1	CASRGTGNEQFF	TGTGCCAGCAGGGGGACAGGGAATGAGCAGTTCTTC
TRBV12-3/TRBV12-4	-	many	TRBJ2-7	CASRADILGSSYEQYF	TGTGCCAGCCGGGCGGACATCTTAGGATCTTCCTACGAGCAGTACTTC
TRBV5-5	-	few	TRBJ2-3	CASSLDGVALGPDTKYF	TGTGCCAGCAGCTTGGATGGGGTAGCCCTGGGGCCAGATACGAAGTATTTT
TRBV10-3	-	few	TRBJ2-2	CATTTENTGELFF	TGTGCCACCACGACAGAAAACACCGGGGAGCTGTTTTTT
TRBV28	TRBD2	many	TRBJ2-7	CASSLTSGGYEQYF	TGTGCCAGCAGTTTGACTAGCGGAGGATACGAGCAGTACTTC
TRBV15	TRBD2	few	TRBJ2-1	CATCQDAGENLDEQFF	TGTGCCACCTGCCAAGACGCGGGAGAAAATTTGGATGAGCAGTTCTTC